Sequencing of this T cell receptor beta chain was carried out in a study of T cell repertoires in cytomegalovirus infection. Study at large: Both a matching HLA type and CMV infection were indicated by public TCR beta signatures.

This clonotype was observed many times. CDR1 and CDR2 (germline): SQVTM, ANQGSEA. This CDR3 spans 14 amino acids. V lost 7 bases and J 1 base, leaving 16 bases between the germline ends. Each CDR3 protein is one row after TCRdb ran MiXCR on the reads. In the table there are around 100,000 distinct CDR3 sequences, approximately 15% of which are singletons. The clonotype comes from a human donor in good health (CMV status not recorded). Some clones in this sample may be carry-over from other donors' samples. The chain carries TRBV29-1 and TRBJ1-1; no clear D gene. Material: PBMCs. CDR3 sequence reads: CSALVYPSNTEAFF. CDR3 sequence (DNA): TGCAGCGCTCTTGTCTATCCATCGAACACTGAAGCTTTCTTT. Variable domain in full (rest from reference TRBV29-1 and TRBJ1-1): SAVISQKPSRDICQRGTSLTIQCQVDSQVTMMFWYRQQPGQSLTLIATANQGSEATYESGFVIDKFPISRPNLTFSTLTVSNMSPEDSSIYLCSALVYPSNTEAFFGQGTRLTVV.